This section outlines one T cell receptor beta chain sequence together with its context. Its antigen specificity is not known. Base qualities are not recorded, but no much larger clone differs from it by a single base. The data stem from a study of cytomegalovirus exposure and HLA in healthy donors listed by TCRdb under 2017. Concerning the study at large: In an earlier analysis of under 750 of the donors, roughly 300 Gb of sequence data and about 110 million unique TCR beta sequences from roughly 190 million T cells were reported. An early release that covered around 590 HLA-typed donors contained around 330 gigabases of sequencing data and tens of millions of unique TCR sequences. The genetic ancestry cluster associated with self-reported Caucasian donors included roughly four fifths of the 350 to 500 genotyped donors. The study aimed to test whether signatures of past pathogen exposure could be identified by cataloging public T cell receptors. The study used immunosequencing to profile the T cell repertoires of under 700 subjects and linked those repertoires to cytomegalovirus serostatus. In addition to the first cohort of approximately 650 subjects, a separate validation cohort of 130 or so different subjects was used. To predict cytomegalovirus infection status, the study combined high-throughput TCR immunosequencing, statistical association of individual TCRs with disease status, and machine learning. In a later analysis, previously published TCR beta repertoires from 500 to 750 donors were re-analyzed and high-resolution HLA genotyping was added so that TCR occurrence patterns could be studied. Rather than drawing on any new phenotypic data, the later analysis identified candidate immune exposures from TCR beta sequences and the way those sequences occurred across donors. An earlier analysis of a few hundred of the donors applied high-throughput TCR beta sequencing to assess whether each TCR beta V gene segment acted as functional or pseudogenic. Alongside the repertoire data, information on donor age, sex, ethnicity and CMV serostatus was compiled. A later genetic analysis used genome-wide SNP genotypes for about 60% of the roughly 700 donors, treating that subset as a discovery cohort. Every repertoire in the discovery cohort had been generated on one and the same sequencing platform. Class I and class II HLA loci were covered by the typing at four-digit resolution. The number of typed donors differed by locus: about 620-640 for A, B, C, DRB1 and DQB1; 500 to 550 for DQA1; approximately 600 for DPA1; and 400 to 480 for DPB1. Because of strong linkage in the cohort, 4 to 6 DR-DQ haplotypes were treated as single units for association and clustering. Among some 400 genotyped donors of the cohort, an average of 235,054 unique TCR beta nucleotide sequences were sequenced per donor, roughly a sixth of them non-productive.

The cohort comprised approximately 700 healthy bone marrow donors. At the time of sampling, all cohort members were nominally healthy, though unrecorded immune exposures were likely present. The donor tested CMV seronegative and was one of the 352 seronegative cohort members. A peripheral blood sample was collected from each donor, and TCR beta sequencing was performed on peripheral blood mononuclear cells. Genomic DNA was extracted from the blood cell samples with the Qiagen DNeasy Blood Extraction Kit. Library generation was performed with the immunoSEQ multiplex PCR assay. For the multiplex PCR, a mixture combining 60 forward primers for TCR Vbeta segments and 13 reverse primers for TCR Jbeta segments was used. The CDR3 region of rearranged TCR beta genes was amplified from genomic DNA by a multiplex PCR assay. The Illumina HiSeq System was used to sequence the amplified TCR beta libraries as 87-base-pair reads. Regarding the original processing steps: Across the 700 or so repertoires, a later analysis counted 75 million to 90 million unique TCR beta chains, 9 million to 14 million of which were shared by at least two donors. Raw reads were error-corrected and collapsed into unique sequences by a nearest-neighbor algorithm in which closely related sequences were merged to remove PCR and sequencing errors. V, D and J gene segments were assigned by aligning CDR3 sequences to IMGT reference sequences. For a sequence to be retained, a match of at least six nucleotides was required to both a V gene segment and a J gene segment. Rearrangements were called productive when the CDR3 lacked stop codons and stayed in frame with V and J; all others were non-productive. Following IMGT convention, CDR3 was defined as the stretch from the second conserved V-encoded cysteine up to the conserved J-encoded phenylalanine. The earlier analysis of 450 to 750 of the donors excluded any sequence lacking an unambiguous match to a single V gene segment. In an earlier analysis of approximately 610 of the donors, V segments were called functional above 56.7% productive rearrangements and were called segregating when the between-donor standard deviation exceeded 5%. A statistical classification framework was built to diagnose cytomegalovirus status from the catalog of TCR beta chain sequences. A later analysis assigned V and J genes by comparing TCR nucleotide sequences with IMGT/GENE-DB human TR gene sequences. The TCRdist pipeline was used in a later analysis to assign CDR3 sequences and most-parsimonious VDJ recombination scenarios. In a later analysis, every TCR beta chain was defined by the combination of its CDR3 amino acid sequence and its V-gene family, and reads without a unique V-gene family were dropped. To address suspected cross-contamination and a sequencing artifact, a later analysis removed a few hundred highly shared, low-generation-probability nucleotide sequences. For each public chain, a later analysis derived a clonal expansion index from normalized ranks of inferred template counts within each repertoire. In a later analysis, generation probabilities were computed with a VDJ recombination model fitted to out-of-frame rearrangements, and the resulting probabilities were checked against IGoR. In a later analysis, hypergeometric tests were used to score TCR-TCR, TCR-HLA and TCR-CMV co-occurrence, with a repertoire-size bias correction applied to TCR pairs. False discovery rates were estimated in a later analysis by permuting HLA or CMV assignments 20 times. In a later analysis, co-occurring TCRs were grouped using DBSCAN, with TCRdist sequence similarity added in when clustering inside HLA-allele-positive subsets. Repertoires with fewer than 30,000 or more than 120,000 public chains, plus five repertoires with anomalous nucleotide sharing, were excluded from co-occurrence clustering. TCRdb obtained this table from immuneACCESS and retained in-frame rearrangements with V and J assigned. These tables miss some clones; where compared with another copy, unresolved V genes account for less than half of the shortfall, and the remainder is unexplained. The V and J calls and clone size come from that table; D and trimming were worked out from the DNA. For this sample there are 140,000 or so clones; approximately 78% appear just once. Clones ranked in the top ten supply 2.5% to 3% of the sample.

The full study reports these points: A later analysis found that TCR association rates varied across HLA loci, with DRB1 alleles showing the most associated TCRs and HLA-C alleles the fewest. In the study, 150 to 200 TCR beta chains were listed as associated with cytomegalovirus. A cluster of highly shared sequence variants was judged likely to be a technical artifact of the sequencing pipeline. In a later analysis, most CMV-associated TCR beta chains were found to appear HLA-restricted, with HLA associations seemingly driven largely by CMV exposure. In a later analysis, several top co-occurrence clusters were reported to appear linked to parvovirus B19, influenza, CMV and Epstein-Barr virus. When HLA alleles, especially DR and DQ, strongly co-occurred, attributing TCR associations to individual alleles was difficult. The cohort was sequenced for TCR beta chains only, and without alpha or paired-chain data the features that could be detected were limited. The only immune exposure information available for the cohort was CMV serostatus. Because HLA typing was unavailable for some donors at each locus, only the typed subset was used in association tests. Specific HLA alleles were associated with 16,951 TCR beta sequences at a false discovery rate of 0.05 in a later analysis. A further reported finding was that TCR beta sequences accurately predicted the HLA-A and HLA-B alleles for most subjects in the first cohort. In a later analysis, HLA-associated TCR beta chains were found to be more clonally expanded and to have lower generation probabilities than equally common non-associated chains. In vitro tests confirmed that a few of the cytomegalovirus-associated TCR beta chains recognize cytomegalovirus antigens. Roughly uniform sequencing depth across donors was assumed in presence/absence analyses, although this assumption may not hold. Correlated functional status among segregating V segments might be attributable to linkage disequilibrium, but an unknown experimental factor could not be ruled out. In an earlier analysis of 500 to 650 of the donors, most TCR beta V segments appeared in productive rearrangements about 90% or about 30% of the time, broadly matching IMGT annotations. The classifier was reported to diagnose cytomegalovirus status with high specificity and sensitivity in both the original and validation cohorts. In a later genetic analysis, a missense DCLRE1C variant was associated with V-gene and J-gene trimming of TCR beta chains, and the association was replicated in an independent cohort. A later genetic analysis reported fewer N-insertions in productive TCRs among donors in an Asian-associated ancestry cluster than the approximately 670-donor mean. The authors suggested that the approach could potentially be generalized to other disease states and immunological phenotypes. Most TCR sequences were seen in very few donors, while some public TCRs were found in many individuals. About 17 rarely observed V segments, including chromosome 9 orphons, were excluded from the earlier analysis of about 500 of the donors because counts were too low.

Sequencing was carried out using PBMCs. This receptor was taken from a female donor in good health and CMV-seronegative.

The CDR3 region reads CASSTTGTNSPLHF. The sequenced DNA is TGTGCCAGTAGTACCACAGGGACGAATTCACCCCTCCACTTT. The chain is assembled from TRBV19 and TRBJ1-6; TRBD1 is possibly the D segment (6 matching bases). CDR1 LNHDA and CDR2 SQIVND were looked up in the germline V gene (reference sequence). The CDR3 runs 14 amino acids, cysteine and phenylalanine included. Left in the record is the CDR3 DNA by itself, 42 bases read in frame from the first base. The germline ends are 11 bases apart after V is trimmed by 4 bases and J by 7 bases.